The 28 T cell receptor beta chains given below trace back to one sample, sequenced in a study of early T cells in non-severe SARS-CoV-2 infection (dated by TCRdb to 2020 to 2023). The library was generated by 5' RACE. Sequencing took place on a NextSeq 500. The raw public reads went through TCRdb reprocessing: fastp at Q25, MiXCR clone calling, in-frame beta chains kept. One record per CDR3 amino acid sequence lists the most common genes and DNA. The sample data list 30,000 to 35,000 distinct CDR3 sequences, and approximately 7.1% of these were observed just once. The ten most abundant clones make up approximately 13% of the sample. Sequencing was performed on whole blood, taken at baseline. The receptor set was obtained from an adult who was a healthcare worker with PCR-confirmed SARS-CoV-2 infection or an uninfected control (not recorded which).

This clonotype came up many times. The chain uses TRBV14 and TRBJ2-7; no definite D call. Germline V CDR1 and CDR2: SGHDN, FVKESK. The CDR3 covers 13 residues. V was shortened by 0 bases and J by 1 base, with 4 bases between the two germline ends. The CDR3 DNA sequence: TGTGCCAGCAGCCAAGAAGTTTCCTACGAGCAGTACTTC. As protein: CASSQEVSYEQYF.

V usage is TRBV12-3 or TRBV12-4 and J usage is TRBJ2-5; 9 bases align to TRBD2. CDR3 size: 15 residues. Germline trimming cut 4 bases from V and 2 bases from J; bases unmatched to any gene: 5. CDR3 in DNA: TGTGCCAGCAGTTCTAGCGGGGCCCAACAAGAGACCCAGTACTTC. Translation gives CASSSSGAQQETQYF.

This rearrangement joins TRBV30 to TRBJ1-3, with D unresolved. Germline loops: CDR1 GTSNPN, CDR2 SVGIG (reference sequence). V dropped 5 bases and J dropped 3 bases, with 20 bases sitting between them. The CDR3 contains 16 residues. The CDR3 region is CAWGLDNRQFGNTIYF. CDR3 nucleotide sequence: TGTGCCTGGGGCCTCGACAATAGGCAGTTTGGAAACACCATATATTTT.

This clonotype was recorded many times. The CDR3: CASSLTSGGSSYNEQFF. The CDR3 region has the DNA TGTGCCAGCAGCTTAACGTCAGGCGGCAGCTCCTACAATGAGCAGTTCTTC. The rearrangement links TRBV7-2 to TRBJ2-1; unclear D gene. This CDR3 contains 17 residues. Trimming removed 2 bases from V and 0 bases from J, with 14 bases in between. The germline CDR1 and CDR2 sequences are SGHTA and FQGNSA. The complete variable domain, with remaining parts taken from reference TRBV7-2 and TRBJ2-1, reads GAGVSQSPSNKVTEKGKDVELRCDPISGHTALYWYRQSLGQGLEFLIYFQGNSAPDKSGLPSDRFSAERTGGSVSTLTIQRTQQEDSAVYLCASSLTSGGSSYNEQFFGPGTRLTVL.

The chain is built from TRBV4-1 and TRBJ2-2, with TRBD2 identical over 7 bases. The CDR3 sequence is 16 residues long. J was trimmed by 4 bases and V by 4 bases; bases with no gene match: 9. Germline V gene data show CDR1 as MGHRA and CDR2 as YSYEKL. The CDR3 nucleotides are TGCGCCAGCAGCCCCCAAGCGGGATCGCTCACCGGGGAGCTGTTTTTT. As protein: CASSPQAGSLTGELFF.

This clonotype was counted only a few times. The chain links TRBV6-2 or TRBV6-3 to TRBJ2-2; perhaps TRBD1 as D (6 bases). Germline V gives CDR1 MNHEY, CDR2 SVGEGT. V lost 8 bases and J lost 1, with 11 bases in between. This CDR3 spans 14 amino acids. CDR3 region: CASSDRWNTGELFF. DNA for the CDR3: TGTGCCAGCTCTGACAGGTGGAACACCGGGGAGCTGTTTTTT.

This clonotype appeared many times. This chain joins TRBV12-3 or TRBV12-4 and TRBJ1-1; D call uncertain. The CDR3 totals 12 residues. V gave up 3 bases and J gave up 4 bases, with 6 bases separating them. The CDR3 spells CASSLVSTEAFF. The CDR3, as DNA: TGTGCCAGCAGTTTGGTCTCCACTGAAGCTTTCTTT.

This chain connects TRBV29-1 to TRBJ2-1, with D possibly being TRBD1 (6 bases). Per the germline V gene, CDR1 is SQVTM and CDR2 is ANQGSEA. V was pared by 7 bases and J by 4 bases, with 11 bases between. The CDR3 runs 12 residues. CDR3 loop: CSDRASYNEQFF. In nucleotides, the CDR3 is TGCAGCGACAGGGCTTCGTACAATGAGCAGTTCTTC.

This clonotype was counted at least ten times. The J gene is TRBJ2-7, the V gene TRBV7-2; TRBD2 matches at 8 bases. This CDR3 contains 15 residues. The germline CDR1 and CDR2 sequences are SGHTA and FQGNSA. V was pared by 2 bases and J by 2 bases, with 5 bases of the junction left unmatched. The CDR3 spells CASSLQRGKTYEQYF. CDR3 nucleotides: TGTGCCAGCAGCTTACAGCGGGGGAAAACCTACGAGCAGTACTTC.

This clonotype was detected a few times. J is TRBJ2-2 and V is TRBV13; TRBD2 matches at 10 bases. The V gene's germline CDR1 is PRHDT and CDR2 FYEKMQ (reference sequence). CDR3 length: 17 amino acids. With V trimmed by 2 bases and J by 4 bases, 7 bases remained unmatched. The CDR3: CASSLSLAGVVTGELFF. The CDR3 DNA reads as TGTGCCAGCAGCTTATCCCTAGCGGGAGTTGTCACCGGGGAGCTGTTTTTT.

The rearrangement links TRBV19 to TRBJ1-4; no clear D gene. The V and J ends lost 7 bases and 0 bases respectively, with 9 bases between them. The length of the CDR3 is 14 residues. Per germline, CDR1 LNHDA and CDR2 SQIVND (reference sequence). CDR3 loop: CASIGTTTNEKLFF. The CDR3 nucleotides read TGTGCCAGTATCGGCACCACAACTAATGAAAAACTGTTTTTT.

This clonotype was picked up a small number of times. The chain is built from TRBV28 and TRBJ2-1, with TRBD1 as a possible D gene (6 bases). Germline V lookup: CDR1 MDHEN, CDR2 SYDVKM. The ends were cut back, 5 bases at V and 6 bases at J, with 14 bases in the middle. The CDR3 consists of 14 residues. CDR3 bases: TGTGCCAGCAGTCCGAGTAACAGGGCCAATGAGCAGTTCTTC. Translating gives CASSPSNRANEQFF.

This clonotype was counted ten times or more. This sequence joins TRBV7-2 and TRBJ2-1, with D perhaps matching TRBD1 or TRBD2 (6 bases each). Germline CDR1 SGHTA, CDR2 FQGNSA. CDR3 length equals 18 residues. V was cut by 2 bases and J by 4 bases, with 21 bases left in between. The CDR3 here is CASSLRGVSLAEYNEQFF. The DNA for the CDR3 is TGTGCCAGCAGCTTAAGGGGGGTTAGCTTAGCGGAGTACAATGAGCAGTTCTTC.

This clonotype was picked up many times. The genes are TRBV11-2 and TRBJ2-3; D uncertain. This CDR3 region has 17 residues. The V end lost 1 base, the J end lost 0 bases, and 14 bases lay between the germline ends. CDR1 is SGHAT and CDR2 is FQNNGV in the germline V gene. The CDR3: CASSLVTGGTSTDTQYF. The CDR3 DNA sequence: TGTGCCAGCAGCTTAGTTACCGGTGGTACTAGCACAGATACGCAGTATTTT.

Only a few counts were recorded for this clonotype. The rearrangement links TRBV29-1 to TRBJ2-1; 14 nucleotides align to TRBD2. CDR1 and CDR2 (germline): SQVTM, ANQGSEA. With 8 bases clipped from V and 8 bases from J, the junction kept 8 bases outside the gene matches. This CDR3 has 14 residues. This chain's CDR3 is CSTGGLAGAYEQFF. The CDR3 DNA is TGCAGCACTGGGGGACTAGCGGGAGCATATGAGCAGTTCTTC.

This clonotype appeared many times. The genes are TRBV6-5 and TRBJ1-1; a possible D gene is TRBD1 (6 bases). The germline gives CDR1 MNHEY, CDR2 SVGAGI. Trimming removed 4 bases at V and 5 bases at J, with 14 bases between. The CDR3 totals 14 residues. The CDR3 loop reads CASSSFRGRTEAFF. DNA of the CDR3: TGTGCCAGCAGTTCGTTCCGGGGGCGGACTGAAGCTTTCTTT.

This clonotype was observed at least ten times. The chain uses TRBV29-1 and TRBJ1-3, with unresolved D. Germline values: CDR1 SQVTM, CDR2 ANQGSEA. CDR3 length: 12 residues. Trimming removed 4 bases from V and 6 bases from J, with 10 bases in between. The CDR3 DNA reads as TGCAGCGTTGGGGAGTCCGCAAACACCATATATTTT. This gives the protein CSVGESANTIYF. The full variable domain, with the rest looked up from reference TRBV29-1 and TRBJ1-3, is SAVISQKPSRDICQRGTSLTIQCQVDSQVTMMFWYRQQPGQSLTLIATANQGSEATYESGFVIDKFPISRPNLTFSTLTVSNMSPEDSSIYLCSVGESANTIYFGEGSWLTVV.

In its sample, this clonotype was seen a few times. This sequence joins TRBV29-1 and TRBJ2-2; D remains ambiguous. This CDR3 spans 16 amino acids. Trimming pared 6 bases from V and 0 bases from J, leaving 17 bases between. Looked up from germline, CDR1 is SQVTM and CDR2 is ANQGSEA. CDR3 nucleotides: TGCAGCGTAGTGGACGGATTCAAAGCGAACACCGGGGAGCTGTTTTTT. Protein: CSVVDGFKANTGELFF.

The chain uses TRBV5-4 and TRBJ1-3; D ambiguous. Trimming took off 0 bases at V and 4 bases at J, with 8 bases between the two ends. The CDR3 totals 14 residues. The germline CDR1 and CDR2 sequences are SGHNT and YYREEE (reference sequence). CDR3 region: CASSLGQKGNTIYF. The CDR3, as DNA: TGTGCCAGCAGCTTGGGGCAGAAAGGAAACACCATATATTTT.

The chain couples TRBV7-2 to TRBJ1-2; D uncertain. Germline CDR1 reads SGHTA; CDR2 reads FQGNSA. The CDR3 totals 12 residues. Trimming removed 5 bases from V and 2 bases from J, with 6 bases in between. The CDR3 nucleotides read TGTGCCAGCAGCGAACGGAACTATGGCTACACCTTC. Translating gives CASSERNYGYTF.

This clonotype was observed many times. The J gene is TRBJ1-6, the V gene TRBV4-2; D might be TRBD1 (6 bases). The CDR3 totals 15 residues. CDR1 and CDR2 (germline): LGHNA, YNFKEQ. Between the trimmed V and J ends, which lost 0 bases and 9 bases, there was a span of 12 bases. The CDR3 bases are TGTGCCAGCAGCCAAGAATGGGGGGCCGGTTCACCCCTCCACTTT. It is translated as CASSQEWGAGSPLHF.

The genes are TRBV6-5 and TRBJ2-3, with 7 bases fitting TRBD1. The germline V gene has CDR1 MNHEY and CDR2 SVGAGI. J gave up 1 base and V 2 bases, and 0 bases lay outside the gene matches. The CDR3 loop spans 14 amino acids. CDR3 in DNA: TGTGCCAGCAGTTACGGGACAGGCACAGATACGCAGTATTTT. It codes for CASSYGTGTDTQYF.

The chain carries TRBV12-3 or TRBV12-4 and TRBJ2-2; tentative D call: TRBD1 (5 bases). This CDR3 has 15 residues. Trimming took off 1 base at V and 10 bases at J, with 16 bases between the two ends. The CDR3 is CASSLGGKGAEELFF. The CDR3 DNA is TGTGCCAGCAGTTTAGGGGGAAAAGGGGCTGAGGAGCTGTTTTTT.

In this sample, this clonotype turned up many times. This chain connects TRBV21-1 to TRBJ2-4; the D segment call TRBD1 is taken from the table without a DNA check. TRBV21-1 is noted as a pseudogene. The CDR3 consists of 14 residues. Here the CDR3 reads CASSGTGGKNIQYF. Written as DNA, the CDR3 is TGTGCCAGCAGCGGGACAGGGGGCAAAAACATTCAGTACTTC.

This clonotype was found a few times. The chain has TRBV7-2 and TRBJ2-3; 8 nucleotides agree with TRBD1. The CDR3 runs 14 residues. The V and J ends lost 5 bases and 11 bases, in that order; junction bases with no gene match: 12. Germline V gene sequence: CDR1 SGHTA, CDR2 FQGNSA. The CDR3 region is CASSHGQGEVRQYF. In DNA, the CDR3 is TGTGCCAGCAGCCACGGACAGGGAGAAGTCAGGCAGTATTTT.

This clonotype was detected ten times or more. The CDR3 nucleotides read TGCGCCAGCAGCTCTCATCGCTACACCTTC. This encodes CASSSHRYTF. This chain links TRBV5-1 with TRBJ1-2; D unresolved. The germline V and J ends were trimmed by 3 bases and 9 bases, with 6 bases remaining between them. CDR1 SGHRS and CDR2 YFSETQ come from the germline V gene. The CDR3 has 10 residues.

The sample holds many counts of this clonotype. The chain couples TRBV7-2 to TRBJ2-1, with TRBD2 identical over 13 bases. Per germline, CDR1 SGHTA and CDR2 FQGNSA. Germline trimming cut 6 bases from V and 6 bases from J; bases unmatched to any gene: 5. The CDR3 consists of 15 residues. The CDR3 sequence is CASSYGLAGANEQFF. In DNA form, the CDR3 reads TGTGCCAGCAGTTACGGACTAGCGGGAGCCAATGAGCAGTTCTTC.

A few counts support this clonotype. The chain combines TRBV7-9 with TRBJ2-7; TRBD1 matches at 8 bases. This CDR3 is built from 17 residues. Germline CDR1 and CDR2: SEHNR and FQNEAQ (reference sequence). With 4 bases clipped from V and 3 bases from J, the junction kept 14 bases outside the gene matches. The CDR3 coding sequence is TGTGCCAGCAGCTCCGAACGACCGGGACAGGACATCTACGAGCAGTACTTC. It translates to CASSSERPGQDIYEQYF. Full variable domain (missing parts from reference TRBV7-9 and TRBJ2-7): DTGVSQNPRHKITKRGQNVTFRCDPISEHNRLYWYRQTLGQGPEFLTYFQNEAQLEKSRLLSDRFSAERPKGSFSTLEIQRTEQGDSAMYLCASSSERPGQDIYEQYFGPGTRLTVT.